The rows below give T cell receptor beta chains drawn from one sample of a study of T cells after yellow fever vaccination. TCRdb called the 5' RACE reads again in MiXCR, with one record for every CDR3 protein. The data hold about 250,000 distinct CDR3 sequences, with around 3.5% observed a single time. Sequences were derived from PBMCs, sampled 15 days after the yellow fever booster vaccination. These receptors all come from a man younger than 35 who received the YFV17D yellow fever vaccine. The CDR3 runs from the conserved cysteine through the conserved F or W. The D gene is left open where the match is weak. Clone size is shown for a subset of rows, as once, few, many or a class of expanded clone.

abundance: many; v_gene: TRBV9; j_gene: TRBJ2-3; d_gene: TRBD2; CDR3aa: CASSKGAGRTDTQYF; CDR3nt: TGTGCCAGCAGCAAAGGAGCGGGGCGCACAGATACGCAGTATTTT
abundance: many; v_gene: TRBV29-1; j_gene: TRBJ1-4; d_gene: TRBD1; CDR3aa: CSVNRDSNEKLFF; CDR3nt: TGCAGCGTCAACCGGGACAGCAATGAAAAACTGTTTTTT
abundance: many; v_gene: TRBV20-1; j_gene: TRBJ2-7; d_gene: TRBD1; CDR3aa: CSARDRGRQGVEQYF; CDR3nt: TGCAGTGCTAGAGACCGGGGCAGACAGGGGGTTGAGCAGTACTTC
abundance: many; v_gene: TRBV4-2; j_gene: TRBJ2-2; d_gene: NA; CDR3aa: CASSPPERRFGELFF; CDR3nt: TGTGCCAGCAGCCCCCCGGAACGGAGGTTTGGGGAGCTGTTTTTT
abundance: many; v_gene: TRBV4-1; j_gene: TRBJ1-5; d_gene: TRBD1; CDR3aa: CASSQGFGQGPNQPQHF; CDR3nt: TGCGCCAGCAGCCAAGGTTTCGGACAGGGTCCCAATCAGCCCCAGCATTTT
abundance: many; v_gene: TRBV9; j_gene: TRBJ2-7; d_gene: TRBD1; CDR3aa: CASSPTGDSSYEQYF; CDR3nt: TGTGCCAGCAGCCCGACAGGGGACAGCTCCTACGAGCAGTACTTC
abundance: many; v_gene: TRBV6-2/TRBV6-3; j_gene: TRBJ1-1; d_gene: NA; CDR3aa: CASDKLAGDTGGTEAFF; CDR3nt: TGTGCCAGCGATAAGTTAGCGGGCGACACCGGTGGCACTGAAGCTTTCTTT
abundance: many; v_gene: TRBV30; j_gene: TRBJ1-2; d_gene: NA; CDR3aa: CAWTSKGVPNYGYTF; CDR3nt: TGTGCCTGGACTTCGAAAGGGGTACCTAACTATGGCTACACCTTC
abundance: NA; v_gene: TRBV10-2; j_gene: TRBJ2-1; d_gene: NA; CDR3aa: CASRTGPREFF; CDR3nt: TGCGCCAGCAGAACCGGGCCCCGGGAGTTCTTC
abundance: many; v_gene: TRBV5-4; j_gene: TRBJ2-3; d_gene: TRBD2; CDR3aa: CASSLGLAGGTDTQYF; CDR3nt: TGTGCCAGCAGCCTGGGACTAGCGGGGGGCACAGATACGCAGTATTTT
abundance: many; v_gene: TRBV6-5; j_gene: TRBJ1-1; d_gene: TRBD1; CDR3aa: CASSYEGGQPNTEAFF; CDR3nt: TGTGCCAGCAGTTATGAGGGGGGACAGCCGAACACTGAAGCTTTCTTT
abundance: NA; v_gene: TRBV5-1; j_gene: TRBJ1-6; d_gene: TRBD1; CDR3aa: CASSSGQGNNNSPLHF; CDR3nt: TGCGCCAGCAGCAGCGGACAGGGGAACAACAATTCACCCCTCCACTTT
abundance: many; v_gene: TRBV29-1; j_gene: TRBJ1-1; d_gene: NA; CDR3aa: CRVDSNTEAFF; CDR3nt: TGCAGGGTAGACAGCAACACTGAAGCTTTCTTT
abundance: many; v_gene: TRBV5-1; j_gene: TRBJ1-6; d_gene: TRBD1; CDR3aa: CASSLGTGSPPLHF; CDR3nt: TGCGCCAGCAGCTTGGGGACAGGGTCCCCACCCCTCCACTTT
abundance: many; v_gene: TRBV5-5; j_gene: TRBJ2-1; d_gene: NA; CDR3aa: CASSSPTINEQFF; CDR3nt: TGTGCCAGCAGCTCCCCCACTATCAATGAGCAGTTCTTC
abundance: few; v_gene: TRBV4-1; j_gene: TRBJ1-1; d_gene: TRBD1; CDR3aa: CASSQSGQGYTEAFF; CDR3nt: TGCGCCAGCAGCCAAAGCGGACAGGGGTACACTGAAGCTTTCTTT
abundance: many; v_gene: TRBV5-4; j_gene: TRBJ2-6; d_gene: NA; CDR3aa: CASSFGPGANVLTF; CDR3nt: TGTGCCAGCAGCTTCGGGCCTGGGGCCAACGTCCTGACTTTC
abundance: many; v_gene: TRBV18; j_gene: TRBJ2-2; d_gene: NA; CDR3aa: CASSPLRRKNTGELFF; CDR3nt: TGTGCCAGCTCACCCCTTCGAAGGAAAAACACCGGGGAGCTGTTTTTT
abundance: many; v_gene: TRBV5-5; j_gene: TRBJ1-1; d_gene: NA; CDR3aa: CASIPGRMNTEAFF; CDR3nt: TGTGCCAGCATCCCTGGGCGGATGAACACTGAAGCTTTCTTT
abundance: many; v_gene: TRBV25-1; j_gene: TRBJ2-3; d_gene: TRBD1; CDR3aa: CASSNQGAATDTQYF; CDR3nt: TGTGCCAGCAGCAATCAGGGGGCGGCCACAGATACGCAGTATTTT
abundance: many; v_gene: TRBV10-3; j_gene: TRBJ2-1; d_gene: TRBD2; CDR3aa: CAISDSRRGGMSEQFF; CDR3nt: TGTGCCATCAGTGACTCGAGGCGGGGGGGTATGAGTGAGCAGTTCTTC
abundance: many; v_gene: TRBV5-1; j_gene: TRBJ2-5; d_gene: TRBD2; CDR3aa: CASSRQPLTSGQETQYF; CDR3nt: TGCGCCAGCAGCCGACAACCGCTTACTAGCGGCCAAGAGACCCAGTACTTC
abundance: NA; v_gene: TRBV25-1; j_gene: TRBJ1-6; d_gene: TRBD1; CDR3aa: CASSEGPGQGAPLHF; CDR3nt: TGTGCCAGCAGTGAAGGCCCCGGACAGGGAGCGCCCCTCCACTTT
abundance: many; v_gene: TRBV15; j_gene: TRBJ1-2; d_gene: NA; CDR3aa: CATSRQGGYGYTF; CDR3nt: TGTGCCACCAGCAGACAGGGCGGCTATGGCTACACCTTC
abundance: many; v_gene: TRBV12-3/TRBV12-4; j_gene: TRBJ2-2; d_gene: NA; CDR3aa: CASTTTGELFF; CDR3nt: TGTGCCAGCACCACCACCGGGGAGCTGTTTTTT
abundance: many; v_gene: TRBV6-6; j_gene: TRBJ1-5; d_gene: NA; CDR3aa: CASSLQGTGNQPQHF; CDR3nt: TGTGCCAGCAGTCTTCAGGGAACCGGCAATCAGCCCCAGCATTTT
abundance: many; v_gene: TRBV7-9; j_gene: TRBJ2-5; d_gene: NA; CDR3aa: CASSLQTIEETQYF; CDR3nt: TGTGCCAGCAGCCTCCAGACGATAGAAGAGACCCAGTACTTC
abundance: many; v_gene: TRBV6-5; j_gene: TRBJ1-6; d_gene: NA; CDR3aa: CASQGLGAALHF; CDR3nt: TGTGCCAGCCAGGGGCTTGGGGCAGCCCTCCACTTT
abundance: many; v_gene: TRBV7-8; j_gene: TRBJ2-7; d_gene: TRBD1; CDR3aa: CASSLVSGGKVPFGQYF; CDR3nt: TGTGCCAGCAGCTTAGTTTCAGGGGGAAAGGTCCCCTTCGGGCAGTACTTC
abundance: NA; v_gene: TRBV19; j_gene: TRBJ1-1; d_gene: TRBD1; CDR3aa: CASSTYRGRDMNTEAFF; CDR3nt: TGTGCCAGTAGTACTTATAGGGGGCGAGACATGAACACTGAAGCTTTCTTT
abundance: many; v_gene: TRBV18; j_gene: TRBJ2-1; d_gene: NA; CDR3aa: CASSPDRSSYNEQFF; CDR3nt: TGTGCCAGCTCACCAGACAGGAGCTCCTACAATGAGCAGTTCTTC
abundance: many; v_gene: TRBV5-6; j_gene: TRBJ1-6; d_gene: NA; CDR3aa: CASSPVDRTLHF; CDR3nt: TGTGCCAGCAGCCCAGTCGATAGGACCCTCCACTTT
abundance: many; v_gene: TRBV6-6; j_gene: TRBJ1-1; d_gene: NA; CDR3aa: CASNSITATGSEAFF; CDR3nt: TGTGCCAGCAATTCGATAACAGCCACCGGGTCTGAAGCTTTCTTT
abundance: NA; v_gene: TRBV5-6; j_gene: TRBJ2-2; d_gene: NA; CDR3aa: CASSTIDTGELFF; CDR3nt: TGTGCCAGCAGCACAATAGACACCGGGGAGCTGTTTTTT
abundance: many; v_gene: TRBV18; j_gene: TRBJ1-5; d_gene: NA; CDR3aa: CASSQGGINQPQHF; CDR3nt: TGTGCCAGCTCACAAGGGGGGATCAATCAGCCCCAGCATTTT
abundance: many; v_gene: TRBV5-1; j_gene: TRBJ2-1; d_gene: TRBD1; CDR3aa: CASSNLPGQGRSYNEQFF; CDR3nt: TGCGCCAGCAGCAATTTACCGGGACAGGGTCGGTCCTACAATGAGCAGTTCTTC
abundance: many; v_gene: TRBV10-3; j_gene: TRBJ2-1; d_gene: TRBD2; CDR3aa: CAISGAGWRSGVHNEQFF; CDR3nt: TGTGCCATCAGTGGGGCAGGGTGGAGGAGCGGGGTCCACAATGAGCAGTTCTTC
abundance: many; v_gene: TRBV10-3; j_gene: TRBJ1-1; d_gene: NA; CDR3aa: CAISQGPRGAFF; CDR3nt: TGTGCCATCAGCCAGGGTCCCCGGGGGGCTTTCTTT
abundance: many; v_gene: TRBV5-1; j_gene: TRBJ2-7; d_gene: NA; CDR3aa: CASSGDSYEQYF; CDR3nt: TGTGCCAGCAGTGGTGACTCCTACGAGCAGTACTTC
abundance: many; v_gene: TRBV12-3/TRBV12-4; j_gene: TRBJ2-5; d_gene: TRBD2; CDR3aa: CASSLGTSGGAGETQYF; CDR3nt: TGTGCCAGCAGTTTAGGGACTAGCGGGGGGGCAGGTGAGACCCAGTACTTC
abundance: many; v_gene: TRBV5-1; j_gene: TRBJ2-5; d_gene: NA; CDR3aa: CASSLQDRETQYF; CDR3nt: TGCGCCAGCAGCTTGCAGGATAGAGAGACCCAGTACTTC
abundance: NA; v_gene: TRBV20-1; j_gene: TRBJ1-3; d_gene: TRBD1; CDR3aa: CSARDPRRQGGLGAIYF; CDR3nt: TGCAGTGCTAGAGATCCAAGGAGACAGGGGGGCTTGGGCGCCATATATTTT
abundance: few; v_gene: TRBV5-4; j_gene: TRBJ2-3; d_gene: NA; CDR3aa: CASSLGRGAPTDTQYF; CDR3nt: TGTGCCAGCAGCTTGGGTCGGGGGGCGCCCACAGATACGCAGTATTTT
abundance: many; v_gene: TRBV5-1; j_gene: TRBJ2-3; d_gene: NA; CDR3aa: CASSFTGSTDTQYF; CDR3nt: TGCGCCAGCAGCTTCACGGGCAGCACAGATACGCAGTATTTT
abundance: many; v_gene: TRBV4-3; j_gene: TRBJ2-1; d_gene: NA; CDR3aa: CASSQESQSLDEQFF; CDR3nt: TGCGCCAGCAGCCAAGAAAGTCAGTCCTTGGATGAGCAGTTCTTC
abundance: many; v_gene: TRBV12-3/TRBV12-4; j_gene: TRBJ1-1; d_gene: NA; CDR3aa: CASRLMTGLNTEAFF; CDR3nt: TGTGCCAGCAGATTGATGACAGGACTGAACACTGAAGCTTTCTTT
abundance: NA; v_gene: TRBV18; j_gene: TRBJ2-6; d_gene: TRBD1; CDR3aa: CASSPSVGQGGANVLTF; CDR3nt: TGTGCCAGCTCACCATCGGTAGGACAGGGGGGGGCCAACGTCCTGACTTTC
abundance: many; v_gene: TRBV4-1; j_gene: TRBJ1-4; d_gene: NA; CDR3aa: CASSRRLSNEKLFF; CDR3nt: TGCGCCAGCAGCCGCCGGCTTTCAAATGAAAAACTGTTTTTT
abundance: many; v_gene: TRBV6-5; j_gene: TRBJ2-7; d_gene: NA; CDR3aa: CASSPATTGLDEQYF; CDR3nt: TGTGCCAGCAGTCCAGCGACGACAGGTCTCGACGAGCAGTACTTC
abundance: many; v_gene: TRBV7-2; j_gene: TRBJ2-5; d_gene: TRBD2; CDR3aa: CASSRGGEETQYF; CDR3nt: TGTGCCAGCAGTCGCGGGGGGGAAGAGACCCAGTACTTC
abundance: many; v_gene: TRBV4-2; j_gene: TRBJ2-4; d_gene: NA; CDR3aa: CASSQDYAAENIQYF; CDR3nt: TGTGCCAGCAGCCAAGACTACGCAGCGGAAAACATTCAGTACTTC
abundance: many; v_gene: TRBV5-1; j_gene: TRBJ1-2; d_gene: NA; CDR3aa: CASSLDGQSTLPTF; CDR3nt: TGCGCCAGCAGCTTGGATGGACAGTCCACCCTTCCCACCTTC
abundance: many; v_gene: TRBV6-5; j_gene: TRBJ1-1; d_gene: TRBD1; CDR3aa: CASSAPGQGYTEAFF; CDR3nt: TGTGCCAGCAGTGCGCCGGGACAGGGATACACTGAAGCTTTCTTT
abundance: many; v_gene: TRBV5-6; j_gene: TRBJ2-3; d_gene: TRBD2; CDR3aa: CASSLGGGGDTDTQYF; CDR3nt: TGTGCCAGCAGCCTGGGGGGCGGGGGGGACACAGATACGCAGTATTTT
abundance: NA; v_gene: TRBV6-6; j_gene: TRBJ2-5; d_gene: NA; CDR3aa: CASRGGNQETQYF; CDR3nt: TGTGCCAGCAGGGGAGGCAACCAAGAGACCCAGTACTTC
abundance: many; v_gene: TRBV6-6; j_gene: TRBJ2-7; d_gene: NA; CDR3aa: CASRVPSSYEQYF; CDR3nt: TGTGCCAGCAGGGTCCCGAGCTCCTACGAGCAGTACTTC
abundance: few; v_gene: TRBV3-1; j_gene: TRBJ2-1; d_gene: TRBD1; CDR3aa: CASSTGDLWGNEQFF; CDR3nt: TGTGCCAGCTCGACAGGGGACCTCTGGGGGAATGAGCAGTTCTTC
abundance: many; v_gene: TRBV19; j_gene: TRBJ1-1; d_gene: NA; CDR3aa: CASRQYTEAFF; CDR3nt: TGTGCCAGCAGACAGTACACTGAAGCTTTCTTT